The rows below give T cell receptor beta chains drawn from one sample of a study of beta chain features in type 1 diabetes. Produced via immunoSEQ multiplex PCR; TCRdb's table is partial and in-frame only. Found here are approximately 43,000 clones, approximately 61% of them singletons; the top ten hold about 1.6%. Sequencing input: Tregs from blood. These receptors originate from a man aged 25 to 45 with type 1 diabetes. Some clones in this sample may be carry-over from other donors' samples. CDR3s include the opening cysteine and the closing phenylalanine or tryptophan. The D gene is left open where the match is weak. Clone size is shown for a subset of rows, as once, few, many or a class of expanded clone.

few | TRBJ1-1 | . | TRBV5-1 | CASSLAQGMTEAFF | TGCGCCAGCAGCTTGGCCCAGGGGATGACTGAAGCTTTCTTT
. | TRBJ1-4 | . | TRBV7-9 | CASSLAAAGANEKLFF | TGTGCCAGCAGCTTAGCGGCTGCAGGGGCTAATGAAAAACTGTTTTTT
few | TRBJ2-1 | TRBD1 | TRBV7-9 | CASSFVRQGSNNEQFF | TGTGCCAGCAGCTTTGTGCGACAGGGTTCTAACAATGAGCAGTTCTTC
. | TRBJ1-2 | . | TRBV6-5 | CASSPGEYGYTF | TGTGCCAGCAGTCCCGGGGAGTATGGCTACACCTTC
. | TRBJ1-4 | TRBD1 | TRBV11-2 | CASSQFRGGLNEKLFF | TGTGCCAGCAGCCAGTTTCGAGGGGGCCTTAATGAAAAACTGTTTTTT
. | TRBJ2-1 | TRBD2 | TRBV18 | CASSPYSGGGNNEQFF | TGTGCCAGCTCACCCTATAGCGGGGGGGGGAACAATGAGCAGTTCTTC
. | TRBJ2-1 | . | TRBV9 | CASSVGGHSSYNEQFF | TGTGCCAGCAGCGTAGGTGGACACAGCTCCTACAATGAGCAGTTCTTC
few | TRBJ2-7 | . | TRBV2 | CASSGYGGGPREQYF | TGTGCCAGCAGTGGTTATGGCGGGGGCCCCCGGGAGCAGTACTTC
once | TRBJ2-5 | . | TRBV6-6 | CASSSTAGPKQYF | TGTGCCAGCAGTTCCACGGCGGGCCCCAAGCAGTACTTC
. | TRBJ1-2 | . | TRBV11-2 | CASSLNRRTPHGYTF | TGTGCCAGCAGCTTAAATAGGAGGACTCCTCATGGCTACACCTTC
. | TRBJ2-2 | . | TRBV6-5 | CASRPGYGELFF | TGTGCCAGCAGACCAGGGTATGGGGAGCTGTTTTTT
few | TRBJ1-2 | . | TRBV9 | CASSVVPPVGYTF | TGTGCCAGCAGCGTAGTTCCGCCGGTTGGCTACACCTTC
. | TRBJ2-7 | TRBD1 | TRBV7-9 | CASSMTGTYEQYF | TGTGCCAGCAGCATGACAGGGACCTACGAGCAGTACTTC
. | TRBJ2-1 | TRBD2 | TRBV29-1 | CSVTGTSSYNEQFF | TGCAGCGTTACCGGGACTAGTAGTTACAATGAGCAGTTCTTC
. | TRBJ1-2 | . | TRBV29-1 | CSVEDLGGYYGYTF | TGCAGCGTTGAAGATCTTGGGGGCTACTATGGCTACACCTTC
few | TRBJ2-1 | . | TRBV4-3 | CASSQEPGVSGNEQFF | TGCGCCAGCAGCCAAGAGCCGGGGGTCTCGGGGAATGAGCAGTTCTTC
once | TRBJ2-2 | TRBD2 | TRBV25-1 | CASIPRGGVGTGELFF | TGTGCCAGCATCCCCCGGGGGGGGGTGGGCACCGGGGAGCTGTTTTTT
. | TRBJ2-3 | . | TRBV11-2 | CASSRYTDTQYF | TGTGCCAGCAGCCGGTACACAGATACGCAGTATTTT
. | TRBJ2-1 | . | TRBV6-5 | CASSYPQQFF | TGTGCCAGCAGTTACCCTCAGCAGTTCTTC
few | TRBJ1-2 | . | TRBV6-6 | CASSSPGRVNWGYTF | TGTGCCAGCAGCTCCCCTGGCAGGGTCAATTGGGGCTACACCTTC
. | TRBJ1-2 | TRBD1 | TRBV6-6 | CASSPHDRVYGYTF | TGTGCCAGCAGTCCACACGACAGGGTGTATGGCTACACCTTC